What follows describes a single T cell receptor (beta chain). Clones were sequenced by immunoSEQ multiplex PCR, and TCRdb holds only the in-frame ones, with some missing. The top ten clones hold 1.1% of a sample with roughly 28,000 clones, around nine tenths of them seen once. This record belongs to a study of multiple sclerosis patients with progressive multifocal leukoencephalopathy. As to time point: before natalizumab initiation. The V gene's germline CDR1 is SGDLS and CDR2 YYNGEE. V was cut by 4 bases and J by 5 bases, with 14 bases left in between. The CDR3 spans 14 residues. The TCR comes from a human donor with multiple sclerosis. The sample comprised PBMCs. This rearrangement joins TRBV9 to TRBJ2-3, with D possibly matching TRBD1 (5 bases). The CDR3: CASSPRTQGDTQYF. For the CDR3, the DNA is TGTGCCAGCAGCCCCCGGACCCAGGGAGATACGCAGTATTTT.